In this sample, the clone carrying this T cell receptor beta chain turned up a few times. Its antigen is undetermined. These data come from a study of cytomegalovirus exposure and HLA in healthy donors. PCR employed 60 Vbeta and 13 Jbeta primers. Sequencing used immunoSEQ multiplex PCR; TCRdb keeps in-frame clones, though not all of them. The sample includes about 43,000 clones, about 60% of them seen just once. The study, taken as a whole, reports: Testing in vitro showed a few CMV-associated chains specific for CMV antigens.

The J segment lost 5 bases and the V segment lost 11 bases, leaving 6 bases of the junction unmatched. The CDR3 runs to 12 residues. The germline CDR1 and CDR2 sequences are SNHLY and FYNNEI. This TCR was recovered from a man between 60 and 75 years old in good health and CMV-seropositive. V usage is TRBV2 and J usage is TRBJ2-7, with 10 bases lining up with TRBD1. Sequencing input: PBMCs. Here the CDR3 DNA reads TGTGCCTCTGGGACAGGGGTCAACGAGCAGTACTTC. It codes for CASGTGVNEQYF.